A selection of T cell receptor beta chains follows, all from one sample in a study of cytomegalovirus exposure and HLA in healthy donors. Profiled with immunoSEQ multiplex PCR; TCRdb holds only in-frame clones, not every one. Among 130,000 to 150,000 clones listed, 70% to 90% were seen once. Sequenced sample: PBMCs. Receptors were obtained from a woman aged 25 to 39 in good health and CMV-seropositive. CDR3s include the opening cysteine and the closing phenylalanine or tryptophan. The order of the fields is D gene, clone size, J gene, V gene, CDR3 DNA, CDR3 protein. D genes are given only for firm matches. Clone size appears in some rows only: once, few, many, or a class for an expanded clone.

d_call: NA; clone_size: few; j_call: TRBJ1-2; v_call: TRBV14; cdr3_nt: TGTGCCAGCAGCCAAGGAGTGGACTATGGCTACACCTTC; cdr3_aa: CASSQGVDYGYTF
d_call: NA; clone_size: NA; j_call: TRBJ2-7; v_call: TRBV11-2; cdr3_nt: TGTGCCAGCAGCTTAACGGGTCGGAATTACGAGCAGTACTTC; cdr3_aa: CASSLTGRNYEQYF
d_call: TRBD1; clone_size: NA; j_call: TRBJ1-2; v_call: TRBV28; cdr3_nt: TGTGCCAGCAGTTTATCCGAGACAGGGACCCCTAACACCTTC; cdr3_aa: CASSLSETGTPNTF
d_call: NA; clone_size: NA; j_call: TRBJ2-1; v_call: TRBV11-3; cdr3_nt: TGTGCCAGCAGCTTAGCCGGGTTGAACAATGAGCAGTTCTTC; cdr3_aa: CASSLAGLNNEQFF
d_call: TRBD1; clone_size: NA; j_call: TRBJ2-7; v_call: TRBV5-1; cdr3_nt: TGCGCCAGCAGCTGGGGACAGGAAATCTACGAGCAGTACTTC; cdr3_aa: CASSWGQEIYEQYF
d_call: TRBD2; clone_size: NA; j_call: TRBJ2-3; v_call: TRBV9; cdr3_nt: TGTGCCAGCAGCCCGGGAGGGTATACAGATACGCAGTATTTT; cdr3_aa: CASSPGGYTDTQYF
d_call: TRBD2; clone_size: NA; j_call: TRBJ2-5; v_call: TRBV4-2; cdr3_nt: TGTGCCAGCAGCCAACCCGGGAGGGGCGCGGTCATAGAGACCCAGTACTTC; cdr3_aa: CASSQPGRGAVIETQYF
d_call: TRBD2; clone_size: NA; j_call: TRBJ2-1; v_call: TRBV7-3; cdr3_nt: TGTGCCAGCAGCCTTGATAGCGGGGCTTACAATGAGCAGTTCTTC; cdr3_aa: CASSLDSGAYNEQFF
d_call: NA; clone_size: NA; j_call: TRBJ1-5; v_call: TRBV2; cdr3_nt: TGTGCCAGCAGTCTTATAGGCGGGGGGGAACAGCCCCAGCATTTT; cdr3_aa: CASSLIGGGEQPQHF
d_call: TRBD2; clone_size: NA; j_call: TRBJ2-2; v_call: TRBV5-4; cdr3_nt: TGTGCCAGCAGCCCCCCCTGGGCGGGGGGAACCGGGGAGCTGTTTTTT; cdr3_aa: CASSPPWAGGTGELFF
d_call: NA; clone_size: NA; j_call: TRBJ1-2; v_call: TRBV28; cdr3_nt: TGTGCCAGCAAGCCCCTCGGGGAGACTAACTATGGCTACACCTTC; cdr3_aa: CASKPLGETNYGYTF